This T cell receptor (beta chain) came from a study of CD8 T cells in ankylosing spondylitis. Study findings and constraints: Seven or eight highly homologous variants made up a TCR beta motif, and this motif appeared characteristic of ankylosing spondylitis blood.

Using its own MiXCR run on the 5' RACE reads, TCRdb lists one record per CDR3 protein. Of under 250,000 distinct CDR3 sequences in the sample, roughly 10% were seen once. Trimming stripped 4 bases from V and 4 bases from J, with 10 bases between. Germline values: CDR1 MNHEY, CDR2 SVGAGI. The CDR3 is made up of 14 amino acids. This clonotype occurred many times. Its antigen is still unknown. The sequencing sample was made of blood, either unsorted or a sorted T cell fraction (not recorded which). This clonotype was sampled from a male donor with ankylosing spondylitis or in good health (not recorded which). This rearrangement joins TRBV6-5 to TRBJ2-2; D gene unclear. The CDR3 loop reads CASSLVRFTGELFF. CDR3 DNA sequence: TGTGCCAGCAGTTTAGTACGGTTCACCGGGGAGCTGTTTTTT.